These T cell receptor beta chains were read from a single sample in a study of T cells in Graves' hyperthyroidism and ophthalmopathy. TCRdb passed the multiplex PCR reads through MiXCR, listing each CDR3 protein once. The table lists hundreds of thousands of distinct CDR3 sequences, about 15% of them singletons. The source material was blood. The receptors were gathered from a woman younger than 30 with Graves' hyperthyroidism. Each CDR3 is given with its conserved first and last residue. D genes are given only for firm matches. Size is omitted from some rows. Given values are once, few, many or a class for expanded clones.

j_gene,d_gene,v_gene,abundance,CDR3nt,CDR3aa
TRBJ2-3,NA,TRBV7-2,few,TGTGCCAGCAGCTTATCCGAATTGGGACTGGCATTGGATACGCAGTATTTT,CASSLSELGLALDTQYF
TRBJ2-3,NA,TRBV6-1,many,TGTGCCAGCACCCCGAGGGCCGGATTTCTATTCGCAGATACGCAGTATTTT,CASTPRAGFLFADTQYF
TRBJ2-1,TRBD2,TRBV11-2,many,TGTGCCAGCAGCTTCACTAGCGGGAGGGCCGGTGAGCAGTTCTTC,CASSFTSGRAGEQFF
TRBJ2-7,TRBD2,TRBV6-2/TRBV6-3,many,TGTGCCAGCAGTACCCGCGGGAGATCGGTCGGCGAGCAGTACTTC,CASSTRGRSVGEQYF
TRBJ2-1,TRBD2,TRBV19,many,TGTGCCAGTAGTATCGGACTAGCGGGAAACAATGAGCAGTTCTTC,CASSIGLAGNNEQFF
TRBJ2-1,TRBD1,TRBV30,many,TGTGCCTGGGCCTCCGGGACAGGGAATTACAATGAGCAGTTCTTC,CAWASGTGNYNEQFF
TRBJ2-1,TRBD2,TRBV3-1,few,TGTGCCAGCGGGGTAGCGGGAGGGCCGCGAGGTGAGCAGTTCTTC,CASGVAGGPRGEQFF
TRBJ2-1,TRBD2,TRBV2,few,TGTGCCAGCAGTGATTTTCGGGGGGATACCCGGGGGAATGAGCAGTTCTTC,CASSDFRGDTRGNEQFF
TRBJ1-4,TRBD1,TRBV28,many,TGTGCCAGCAGTGCCTCGTCCTACAGGGGACGTAATGAAAAACTGTTTTTT,CASSASSYRGRNEKLFF
TRBJ2-3,NA,TRBV15,NA,TGTGCCACCAGCAGAGATAGGATAGCTAGACCTTGGGATACGCAGTATTTT,CATSRDRIARPWDTQYF
TRBJ2-1,TRBD2,TRBV12-3/TRBV12-4,many,TGTGCCAGCAGTTTAAGCGGGAGAGGCGATGAGCAGTTCTTC,CASSLSGRGDEQFF
TRBJ2-3,TRBD2,TRBV7-3,few,TGTGCCAGCAGCTTAAACCAGCGGGAGTCAGATACGCAGTATTTT,CASSLNQRESDTQYF
TRBJ2-7,NA,TRBV5-1,many,TGCGCCAGCAGCTATGAGGGGTACGACGGAGAGCAGTACTTC,CASSYEGYDGEQYF
TRBJ2-5,NA,TRBV27,few,TGTGCCAACAGTTTAAGCTTGTCGGGCCAAGAGACCCAGTACTTC,CANSLSLSGQETQYF
TRBJ2-7,NA,TRBV30,many,TGTGCCTGGAGTGTTGGGGGCGCTGGCTACGAGCAGTACTTC,CAWSVGGAGYEQYF
TRBJ1-5,NA,TRBV28,few,TGTGCCAGCACCACAAACCCGGGGGCGAGCAATCAGCCCCAGCATTTT,CASTTNPGASNQPQHF
TRBJ2-3,TRBD2,TRBV28,many,TGTGCCAGCAGTATACTAGCGGAGGGGACAGATACGCAGTATTTT,CASSILAEGTDTQYF
TRBJ2-6,TRBD1,TRBV3-1,NA,TGTGCCAGCAGCCTATTAGGGGGGACAGGGGGCTCTGGGGCCAACGTCCTGACTTTC,CASSLLGGTGGSGANVLTF
TRBJ2-3,TRBD2,TRBV20-1,many,TGCAGTGCCCCGAGTGGGTTAGCGGGAGGAGGTACAGATACGCAGTATTTT,CSAPSGLAGGGTDTQYF
TRBJ1-1,NA,TRBV27,many,TGTGCCAGCAGACCGGCGGGGGGCTGGGACACTGAAGCTTTCTTT,CASRPAGGWDTEAFF
TRBJ1-5,NA,TRBV20-1,many,TGCAGTGCTAGAGAGGGGACCCATCGAGGTCAGCCCCAGCATTTT,CSAREGTHRGQPQHF
TRBJ1-6,NA,TRBV4-1,NA,TGCGCCAGCAGCGACGGGACACGGTATAATTCACCCCTCCACTTT,CASSDGTRYNSPLHF
TRBJ1-1,TRBD1,TRBV9,NA,TGTGCCAGCAGCACTCCCCGGGGGGGACAGGAGACTGAAGCTTTCTTT,CASSTPRGGQETEAFF
TRBJ1-2,NA,TRBV30,NA,TGTGCCTGGAGTGTTGGCGGGACTGAGATAAATGGCTACACCTTC,CAWSVGGTEINGYTF
TRBJ2-3,NA,TRBV20-1,many,TGCAGTGCTCCCGGGGCAGGGAAAACAGATACGCAGTATTTT,CSAPGAGKTDTQYF
TRBJ1-1,TRBD1,TRBV18,few,TGTGCCAGCTCACCACCACTCTATTGGGGACAGGGGGACACTGAAGCTTTCTTT,CASSPPLYWGQGDTEAFF
TRBJ2-7,NA,TRBV5-4,few,TGTGCCAGCAGCACGGACGGAGGCTCCTACGAGCAGTACTTC,CASSTDGGSYEQYF
TRBJ1-4,NA,TRBV6-5,NA,TGTGCCAGCAGTTACTCGGGGAGGAGCGAAAAACTGTTTTTT,CASSYSGRSEKLFF
TRBJ1-2,TRBD1,TRBV29-1,many,TGCAGCGTTGAAGGACAGGGAAGCTATGGCTACACCTTC,CSVEGQGSYGYTF
TRBJ2-3,TRBD1,TRBV2,many,TGTGCCAGCAGTGTACGTAGGACAGGGTTCACTGATACGCAGTATTTT,CASSVRRTGFTDTQYF
TRBJ2-3,TRBD2,TRBV30,NA,TGTGCCTGGAGTGTGAAGGAGCGGGAAGTTTTATTT,CAWSVKEREVLF
TRBJ1-5,NA,TRBV2,many,TGTGCCAGCACTTGGGACACCAATCAGCCCCAGCATTTT,CASTWDTNQPQHF
TRBJ2-1,TRBD1,TRBV28,NA,TGTGCCAGCAGCCCCGGGACAGCCTACTACGAGCAGTTCTTC,CASSPGTAYYEQFF
TRBJ2-3,NA,TRBV13,NA,TGTGCCAGCAGCTGGGGATCTAGCACAGATACGCAGTATTTT,CASSWGSSTDTQYF
TRBJ1-1,NA,TRBV3-1,many,TGTGCCAGCAGCCCCACGGGGGCGCGAGGGTTTGAAGCTTTCTTT,CASSPTGARGFEAFF
TRBJ1-4,NA,TRBV7-8,NA,TGTGCCAGCAGCTTAGTCGGGGGCGCTAGAGAAAAACTGTTTTTT,CASSLVGGAREKLFF
TRBJ2-1,NA,TRBV27,NA,TGTGCCAGCAGTCTCACAGGGCTTGGTGAGCAGTTCTTC,CASSLTGLGEQFF